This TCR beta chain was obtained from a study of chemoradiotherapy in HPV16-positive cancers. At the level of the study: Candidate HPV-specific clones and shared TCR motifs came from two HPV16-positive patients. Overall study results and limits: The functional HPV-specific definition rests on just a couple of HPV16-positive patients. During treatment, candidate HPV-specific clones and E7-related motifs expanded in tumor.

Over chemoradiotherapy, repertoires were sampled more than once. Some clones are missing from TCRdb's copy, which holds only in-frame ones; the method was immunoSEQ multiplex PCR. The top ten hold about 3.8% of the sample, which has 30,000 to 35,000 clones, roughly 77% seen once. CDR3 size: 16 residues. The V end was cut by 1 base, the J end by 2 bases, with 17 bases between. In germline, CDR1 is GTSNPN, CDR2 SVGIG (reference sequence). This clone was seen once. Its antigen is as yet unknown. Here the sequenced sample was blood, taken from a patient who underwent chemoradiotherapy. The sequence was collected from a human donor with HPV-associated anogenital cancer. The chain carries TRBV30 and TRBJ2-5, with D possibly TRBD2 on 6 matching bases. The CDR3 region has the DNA TGTGCCTGGAGTGCAGCTCGAACTAGCTATCAAGAGACCCAGTACTTC. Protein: CAWSAARTSYQETQYF.